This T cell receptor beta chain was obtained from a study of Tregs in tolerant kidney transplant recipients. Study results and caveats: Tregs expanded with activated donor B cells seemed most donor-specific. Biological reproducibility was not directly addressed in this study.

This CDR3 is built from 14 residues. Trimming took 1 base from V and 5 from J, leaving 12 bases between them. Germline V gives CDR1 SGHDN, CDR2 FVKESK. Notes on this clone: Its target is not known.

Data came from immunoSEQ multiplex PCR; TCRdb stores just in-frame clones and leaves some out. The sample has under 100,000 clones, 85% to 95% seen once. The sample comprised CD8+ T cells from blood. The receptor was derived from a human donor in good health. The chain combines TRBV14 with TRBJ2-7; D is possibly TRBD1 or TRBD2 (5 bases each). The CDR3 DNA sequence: TGTGCCAGCAGCCAAGGGGGGTTACCGGACGAGCAGTACTTC. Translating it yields CASSQGGLPDEQYF.